These 2 T cell receptor beta chains were all obtained from the same sample, sequenced in a study of T cells in Graves' hyperthyroidism and ophthalmopathy. Authors of the study amplified TCR beta CDR3 regions from RNA transcripts. The primer set for the first-round RT-PCR of the TCR CDR3 was HTBI. A single record per CDR3 protein comes from TCRdb applying MiXCR to the multiplex PCR reads. The profile shows 550,000 to 700,000 distinct CDR3 sequences, around 45% of them singletons. The sample consisted of peripheral blood or thyroid tissue (not recorded which). All receptors derive from an adult woman with Graves' disease, either hyperthyroidism or ophthalmopathy (not recorded which).

This clonotype has a count of ten or more. The chain couples TRBV27 to TRBJ2-5; possibly TRBD2 for D (5 bases). Germline loops: CDR1 MNHEY, CDR2 SMNVEV (reference sequence). The CDR3 loop spans 11 amino acids. V was cut by 4 bases and J by 7 bases, with 7 bases left in between. The CDR3 DNA reads as TGTGCCAGCAGTTCCGGGGTGACCCAGTACTTC. Translating it yields CASSSGVTQYF.

This chain uses TRBV3-1 with TRBJ2-7; D assignment may be TRBD1 or TRBD2 (5 bases each). The CDR3 is 15 amino acids. Germline V gene data show CDR1 as LGHDT and CDR2 as YNNKEL (reference sequence). Trimming removed 1 base at V and 3 bases at J, with 13 bases between. Here the CDR3 reads CASSQVSPGSYEQYF. For the CDR3, the DNA is TGTGCCAGCAGCCAAGTCAGTCCAGGGAGCTACGAGCAGTACTTC.